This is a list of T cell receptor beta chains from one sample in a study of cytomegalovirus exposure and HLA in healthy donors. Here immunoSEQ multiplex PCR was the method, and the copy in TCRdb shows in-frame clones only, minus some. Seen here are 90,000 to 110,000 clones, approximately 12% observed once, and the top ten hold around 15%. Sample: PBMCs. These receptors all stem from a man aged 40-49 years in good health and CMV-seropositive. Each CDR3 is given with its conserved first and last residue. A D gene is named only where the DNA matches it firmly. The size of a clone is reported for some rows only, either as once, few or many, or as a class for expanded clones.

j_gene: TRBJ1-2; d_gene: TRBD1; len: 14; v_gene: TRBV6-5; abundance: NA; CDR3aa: CASSWDRASEGYTF; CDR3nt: TGTGCCAGCAGTTGGGACAGGGCGTCTGAAGGCTACACCTTC
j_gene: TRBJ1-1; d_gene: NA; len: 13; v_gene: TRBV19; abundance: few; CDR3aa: CASSQTGNTEAFF; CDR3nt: TGTGCCAGTAGTCAGACAGGGAACACTGAAGCTTTCTTT
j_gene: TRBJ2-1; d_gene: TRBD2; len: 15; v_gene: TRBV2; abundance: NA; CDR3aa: CASSEGLAGYNEQFF; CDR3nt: TGTGCCAGCAGTGAGGGACTAGCGGGGTACAATGAGCAGTTCTTC
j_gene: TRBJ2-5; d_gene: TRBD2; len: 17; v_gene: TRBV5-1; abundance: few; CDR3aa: CASSLGLSGRVGETQYF; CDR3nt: TGCGCCAGCAGCTTGGGTCTTAGCGGGAGAGTCGGAGAGACCCAGTACTTC
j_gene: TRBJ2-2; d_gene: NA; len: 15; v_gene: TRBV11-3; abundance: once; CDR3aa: CASSLGLPNTGELFF; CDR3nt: TGTGCCAGCAGCTTAGGGCTCCCGAACACCGGGGAGCTGTTTTTT
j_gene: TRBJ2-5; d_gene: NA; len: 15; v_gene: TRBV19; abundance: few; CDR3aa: CASSSRRASQETQYF; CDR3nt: TGTGCCAGTAGTTCCCGCAGGGCTAGCCAAGAGACCCAGTACTTC
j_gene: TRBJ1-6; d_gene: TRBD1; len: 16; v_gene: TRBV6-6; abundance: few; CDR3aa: CASSSQTTGGISPLHF; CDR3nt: TGTGCCAGCAGTTCCCAGACGACAGGGGGGATTTCACCCCTCCACTTT
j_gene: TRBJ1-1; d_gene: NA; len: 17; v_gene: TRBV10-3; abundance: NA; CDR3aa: CAISESGGGRGITEAFF; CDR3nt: TGTGCCATCAGTGAGTCCGGCGGTGGAAGGGGTATCACTGAAGCTTTCTTT
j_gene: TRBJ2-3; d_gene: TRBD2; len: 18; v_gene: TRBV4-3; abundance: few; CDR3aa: CASSQGTSGSLSTDTQYF; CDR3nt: TGCGCCAGCAGCCAGGGGACTAGCGGGAGCCTTAGCACAGATACGCAGTATTTT
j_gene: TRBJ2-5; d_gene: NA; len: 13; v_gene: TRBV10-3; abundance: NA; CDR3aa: CAISDGLKETQYF; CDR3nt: TGTGCCATCAGTGACGGACTTAAAGAGACCCAGTACTTC
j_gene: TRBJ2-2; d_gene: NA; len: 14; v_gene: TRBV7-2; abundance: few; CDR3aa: CASSFYLSTGELFF; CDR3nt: TGTGCCAGCAGCTTTTACCTATCCACCGGGGAGCTGTTTTTT
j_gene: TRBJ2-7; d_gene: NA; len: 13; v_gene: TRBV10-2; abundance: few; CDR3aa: CASSEGASYEQYF; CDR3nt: TGCGCCAGCAGTGAGGGAGCCTCCTACGAGCAGTACTTC
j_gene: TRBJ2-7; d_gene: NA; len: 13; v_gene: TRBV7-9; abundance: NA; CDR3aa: CASSDEQVYEQYF; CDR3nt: TGTGCCAGCAGCGACGAACAGGTCTACGAGCAGTACTTC
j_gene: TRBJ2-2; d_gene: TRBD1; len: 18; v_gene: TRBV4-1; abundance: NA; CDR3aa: CASSQEGLTGANTGELFF; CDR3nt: TGCGCCAGCAGCCAAGAAGGGTTGACAGGGGCAAACACCGGGGAGCTGTTTTTT
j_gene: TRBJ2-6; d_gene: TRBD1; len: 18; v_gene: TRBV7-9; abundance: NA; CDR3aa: CASSIPRGQGSGANVLTF; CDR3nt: TGTGCCAGCAGCATACCAAGGGGACAGGGGTCTGGGGCCAACGTCCTGACTTTC
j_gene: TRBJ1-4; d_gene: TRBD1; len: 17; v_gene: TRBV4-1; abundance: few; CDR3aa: CASSHRRQGDLNEKLFF; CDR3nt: TGCGCCAGCAGCCATCGACGGCAGGGGGACCTTAATGAAAAACTGTTTTTT
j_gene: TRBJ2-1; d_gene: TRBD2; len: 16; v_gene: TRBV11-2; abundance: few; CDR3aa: CASSLNLAVDYNEQFF; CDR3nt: TGTGCCAGCAGCTTAAACCTAGCGGTGGACTACAATGAGCAGTTCTTC
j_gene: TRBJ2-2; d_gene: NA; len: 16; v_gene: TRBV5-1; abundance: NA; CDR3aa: CASSLGGAGSTGELFF; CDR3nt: TGCGCCAGCAGCTTAGGGGGAGCGGGGTCCACCGGGGAGCTGTTTTTT
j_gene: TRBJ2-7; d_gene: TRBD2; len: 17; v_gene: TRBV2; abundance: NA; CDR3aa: CASSEALGKRETNEQYF; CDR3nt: TGTGCCAGCAGTGAAGCCCTCGGGAAGCGGGAGACCAACGAGCAGTACTTC
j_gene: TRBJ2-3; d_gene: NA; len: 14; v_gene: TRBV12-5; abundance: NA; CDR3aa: CASGGGLSTDTQYF; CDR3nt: TGTGCTAGTGGTGGGGGACTCAGCACAGATACGCAGTATTTT
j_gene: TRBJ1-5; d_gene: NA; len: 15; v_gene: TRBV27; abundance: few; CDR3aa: CASSLEYRVKSAQHF; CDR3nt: TGTGCCAGCAGTTTGGAATACAGGGTGAAATCGGCCCAGCATTTT
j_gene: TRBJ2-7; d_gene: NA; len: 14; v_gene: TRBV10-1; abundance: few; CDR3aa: CASSSGGTLLEQYF; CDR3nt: TGCGCCAGCAGTTCTGGCGGGACCCTCCTCGAGCAGTACTTC
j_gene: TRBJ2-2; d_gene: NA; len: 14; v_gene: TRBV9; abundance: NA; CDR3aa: CASSVTVNTGELFF; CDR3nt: TGTGCCAGCAGCGTAACGGTGAACACCGGGGAGCTGTTTTTT
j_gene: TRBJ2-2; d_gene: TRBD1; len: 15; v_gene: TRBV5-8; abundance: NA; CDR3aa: CASSSGTGGSGELFF; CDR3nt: TGTGCCAGCAGCTCCGGGACAGGGGGCTCCGGGGAGCTGTTTTTT
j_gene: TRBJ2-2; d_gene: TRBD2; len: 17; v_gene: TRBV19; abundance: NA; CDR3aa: CASSGLAGGPRTGELFF; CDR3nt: TGTGCCAGTAGTGGACTAGCGGGAGGGCCGCGTACCGGGGAGCTGTTTTTT
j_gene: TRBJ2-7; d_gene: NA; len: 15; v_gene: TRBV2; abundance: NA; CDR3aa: CASSDVTVSSYEQYF; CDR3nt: TGTGCCAGCAGTGATGTTACGGTAAGCTCCTACGAGCAGTACTTC